A single sample is the source of the 19 T cell receptor beta chains below, sequenced in a study of OX40 agonist ivuxolimab in advanced cancers. TCRdb's copy holds only in-frame clones and misses some; the assay was immunoSEQ multiplex PCR. The sample records about 58,000 clones, 75% to 90% being singletons. This material consisted of CD4+ or CD8+ T cells sorted from blood, taken in a trial of the OX40 agonist ivuxolimab. The receptors here all came from an adult with an advanced solid tumor such as melanoma, head and neck, liver or kidney cancer.

V is TRBV27 and J is TRBJ1-1, with a weak D call TRBD1 (6 bases). The germline V gene encodes CDR1 MNHEY and CDR2 SMNVEV (reference sequence). The CDR3 sequence is 15 residues long. Between the trimmed V and J ends, which lost 2 bases and 0 bases, there was a span of 10 bases. The CDR3 loop reads CASSLRGGLNTEAFF. DNA of the CDR3: TGTGCCAGCAGTTTAAGGGGGGGATTGAACACTGAAGCTTTCTTT.

The gene calls are TRBV7-2 and TRBJ2-1; weak D call: TRBD2 (7 bases). CDR1 and CDR2 from the germline V gene are SGHTA and FQGNSA. The ends were cut back, 5 bases at V and 8 bases at J, with 19 bases in the middle. The CDR3 is 15 amino acids. CDR3: CASSRGAGRPDEQFF. DNA of the CDR3: TGTGCCAGCAGCCGGGGGGCAGGGCGCCCCGATGAGCAGTTCTTC.

V and J are TRBV11-2 and TRBJ2-1; 7 nucleotides align to TRBD2. CDR1 is SGHAT, CDR2 FQNNGV, per germline. CDR3 length equals 13 residues. After removal of 1 base from V and 10 bases from J, the junction contained 4 bases not matched to a gene. The CDR3: CASSLGGSDEQFF. DNA of the CDR3: TGTGCCAGCAGCTTAGGCGGGAGTGACGAGCAGTTCTTC.

The gene calls are TRBV5-4 and TRBJ2-1; 11 positions match TRBD1. The CDR3 contains 16 residues. Trimming removed 3 bases from V and 6 bases from J; junction bases left unmatched: 8. Germline CDR1 reads SGHNT; CDR2 reads YYREEE (reference sequence). The CDR3 bases are TGTGCCAGCAGCTCCGGCGGGACAGGGGGATTCAATGAGCAGTTCTTC. Translating gives CASSSGGTGGFNEQFF.

The rearrangement links TRBV7-9 to TRBJ1-4, with a tentative D call TRBD1 (6 bases). V lost 5 bases and J lost 3, with 13 bases in between. The CDR3 sequence is 15 residues long. Germline V gene lookup returns CDR1 SEHNR and CDR2 FQNEAQ (reference sequence). The CDR3 spells CASSRPEGANEKLFF. The CDR3 nucleotides read TGTGCCAGCAGCCGTCCCGAGGGGGCTAATGAAAAACTGTTTTTT.

This sequence joins TRBV7-2 and TRBJ1-2; D is possibly TRBD1 (5 bases). The CDR3 has 14 residues. Germline values: CDR1 SGHTA, CDR2 FQGNSA. The germline V and J ends were trimmed by 3 bases and 1 base, with 9 bases remaining between them. The CDR3 DNA is TGTGCCAGCAGCTTCTCGACAGATAACTATGGCTACACCTTC. Residues: CASSFSTDNYGYTF.

The chain couples TRBV19 to TRBJ2-3; 7 nucleotides align to TRBD1. In germline, CDR1 is LNHDA, CDR2 SQIVND (reference sequence). There are 14 residues in the CDR3. Trimming at V came to 7 bases and at J to 0 bases, leaving 4 bases not matched to a gene. The CDR3 DNA is TGTGCCAGTAAATGGACAGGAAGCACAGATACGCAGTATTTT. Its translation: CASKWTGSTDTQYF.

This clone appeared a single time. The chain is built from TRBV15 and TRBJ2-7; D unresolved. This CDR3 is built from 15 residues. The V end lost 0 bases, the J end lost 3 bases, and 12 bases lay between the germline ends. Per the germline V gene, CDR1 is LNHNV and CDR2 is YYDKDF (reference sequence). The CDR3 here is CATSRERRSLYEQYF. Written as DNA, the CDR3 is TGTGCCACCAGCAGAGAAAGACGGAGCCTCTACGAGCAGTACTTC.

V and J are TRBV6-6 and TRBJ2-3, with D perhaps TRBD1 or TRBD2 (5 bases each). This CDR3 region has 15 residues. V was cut by 6 bases and J by 2 bases, with 15 bases left in between. Per the germline V gene, CDR1 is MNHNY and CDR2 is SVGAGI (reference sequence). CDR3: CASSLGTVTTDTQYF. The CDR3 DNA is TGTGCCAGCAGCCTCGGGACGGTCACCACAGATACGCAGTATTTT.

This CDR3 is CSGKDANQYF. The CDR3 region has the DNA TGCAGCGGAAAAGACGCGAACCAGTACTTC. This rearrangement joins TRBV29-1 to TRBJ2-5; D gene ambiguous. CDR3 length: 10 residues. Trimming removed 7 bases at V and 10 bases at J, with 13 bases between. Germline CDR1 is SQVTM and CDR2 is ANQGSEA.

The chain's CDR3 is CASSLPMTKETQYF. Here the CDR3 DNA reads TGCGCCAGCAGCTTACCTATGACCAAAGAGACCCAGTACTTC. The rearrangement uses TRBV5-1 and TRBJ2-5; D unclear. Per the germline V gene, CDR1 is SGHRS and CDR2 is YFSETQ. Trimming pared 2 bases from V and 3 bases from J, leaving 11 bases between. The CDR3 is 14 residues long.

This chain connects TRBV25-1 to TRBJ1-1; TRBD1 is a possible D gene (5 bases). The V end was cut by 4 bases, the J end by 3 bases, with 12 bases between. The CDR3 contains 14 residues. The V gene's germline CDR1 is MGHDK and CDR2 SYGVNS. The DNA for the CDR3 is TGTGCCAGCAGTGTCCGGGGAGGGGACACTGAAGCTTTCTTT. Translated: CASSVRGGDTEAFF.

The sample holds a few counts of this clone. The chain is built from TRBV28 and TRBJ2-7; D gene unclear. There are 12 residues in the CDR3. In germline, CDR1 is MDHEN, CDR2 SYDVKM. V was trimmed by 6 bases and J by 3 bases, leaving 9 bases between them. CDR3 loop: CASSPQLYEQYF. In DNA, the CDR3 is TGTGCCAGCAGCCCCCAGCTCTACGAGCAGTACTTC.

The V call is TRBV18, the J call TRBJ2-1; a weak D match, TRBD2 (5 bases). The CDR3 has 16 amino acids. Germline V gene lookup returns CDR1 KGHSH and CDR2 LQKENI. Trimming took off 0 bases at V and 3 bases at J, with 12 bases between the two ends. CDR3: CASSPPSGGVYNEQFF. The CDR3 bases are TGTGCCAGCTCACCACCAAGCGGTGGGGTCTACAATGAGCAGTTCTTC.

V gene TRBV7-2 combines with J gene TRBJ2-7; D gene uncertain. Germline V CDR1 and CDR2: SGHTA, FQGNSA. Trimming took 4 bases from V and 1 from J, leaving 14 bases between them. The CDR3 runs 15 residues. The CDR3 sequence: CASSSPTETSYEQYF. CDR3 bases: TGTGCCAGCAGCTCCCCTACAGAGACTTCCTACGAGCAGTACTTC.

The chain couples TRBV6-5 to TRBJ2-1, with 8 bases that match TRBD2. The junction had 3 bases not matched to a gene; V was cut back by 0 bases and J by 2 bases. CDR3 size: 16 residues. The germline gives CDR1 MNHEY, CDR2 SVGAGI. CDR3 loop: CASSYSALAAYNEQFF. The CDR3 nucleotides read TGTGCCAGCAGTTACTCGGCACTAGCGGCCTACAATGAGCAGTTCTTC.

This chain connects TRBV2 to TRBJ2-2; 10 positions match TRBD1. CDR3 length: 15 residues. J gave up 2 bases and V 8 bases, and 5 bases lay outside the gene matches. Germline V gene data show CDR1 as SNHLY and CDR2 as FYNNEI. This CDR3 reads CASLRDRGNTGELFF. CDR3 DNA: TGTGCCAGCCTCCGGGACAGGGGCAACACCGGGGAGCTGTTTTTT.

A note on this clone: One junction end disagrees with the germline gene, perhaps due to a read error. V is TRBV18 and J is TRBJ2-3, with D tentatively TRBD1 (5 bases). The CDR3 sequence is 11 residues long. The germline gives CDR1 KGHSH, CDR2 LQKENI. The CDR3 DNA sequence: TGTGCCAGCTCATTGACAGATACGCAATATTTT. Translation: CASSLTDTQYF.

V gene TRBV21-1 combines with J gene TRBJ2-1; TRBD1 is the table's D call and was not checked against the DNA. TRBV21-1 is assigned pseudogene status. This CDR3 region has 17 residues. The CDR3: CASSKEVRAGRYNEQFF. The CDR3 DNA sequence: TGTGCCAGCAGCAAAGAAGTCAGGGCAGGGCGCTACAATGAGCAGTTCTTC.